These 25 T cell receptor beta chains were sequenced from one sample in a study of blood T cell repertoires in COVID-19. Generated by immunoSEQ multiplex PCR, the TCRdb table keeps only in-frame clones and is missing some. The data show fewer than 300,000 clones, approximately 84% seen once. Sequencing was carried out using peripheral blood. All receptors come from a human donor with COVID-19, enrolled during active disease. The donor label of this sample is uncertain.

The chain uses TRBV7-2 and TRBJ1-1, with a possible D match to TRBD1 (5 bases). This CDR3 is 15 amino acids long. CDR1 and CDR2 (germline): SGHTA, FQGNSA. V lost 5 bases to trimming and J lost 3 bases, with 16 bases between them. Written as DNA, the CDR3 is TGTGCCAGCAGCAGGGAGGCCCGGGGGTACACTGAAGCTTTCTTT. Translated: CASSREARGYTEAFF.

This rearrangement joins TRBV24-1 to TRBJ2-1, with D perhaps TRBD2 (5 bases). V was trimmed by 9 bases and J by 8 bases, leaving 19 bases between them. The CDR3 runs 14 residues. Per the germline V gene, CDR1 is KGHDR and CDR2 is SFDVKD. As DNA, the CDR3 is TGTGCCACCGACGCTGGAGGCGATAGTTATGAGCAGTTCTTC. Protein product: CATDAGGDSYEQFF.

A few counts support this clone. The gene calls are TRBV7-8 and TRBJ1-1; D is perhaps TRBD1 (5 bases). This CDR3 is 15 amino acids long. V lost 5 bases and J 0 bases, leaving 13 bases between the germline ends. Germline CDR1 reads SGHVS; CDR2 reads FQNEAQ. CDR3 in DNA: TGTGCCAGCAGCGCCGCGGGGCGCCTGAACACTGAAGCTTTCTTT. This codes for CASSAAGRLNTEAFF.

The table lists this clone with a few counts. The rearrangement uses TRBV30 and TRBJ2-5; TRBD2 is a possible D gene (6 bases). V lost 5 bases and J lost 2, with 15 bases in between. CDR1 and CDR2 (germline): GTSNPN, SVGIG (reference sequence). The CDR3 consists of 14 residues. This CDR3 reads CAWAALAVQETQYF. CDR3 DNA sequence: TGTGCCTGGGCTGCGTTAGCGGTACAAGAGACCCAGTACTTC.

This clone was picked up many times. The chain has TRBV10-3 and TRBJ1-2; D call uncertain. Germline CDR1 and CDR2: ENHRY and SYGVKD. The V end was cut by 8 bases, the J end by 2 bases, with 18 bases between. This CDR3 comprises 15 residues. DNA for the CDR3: TGTGCCATCCACCGCTCCCTTTTCGGGAACTATGGCTACACCTTC. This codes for CAIHRSLFGNYGYTF.

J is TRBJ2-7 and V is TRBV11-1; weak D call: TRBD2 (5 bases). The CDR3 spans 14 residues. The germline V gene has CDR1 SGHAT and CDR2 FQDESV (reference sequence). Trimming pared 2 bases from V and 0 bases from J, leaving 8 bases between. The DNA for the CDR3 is TGTGCCAGCAGCTTATTAGGGAGCTCCTACGAGCAGTACTTC. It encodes CASSLLGSSYEQYF.

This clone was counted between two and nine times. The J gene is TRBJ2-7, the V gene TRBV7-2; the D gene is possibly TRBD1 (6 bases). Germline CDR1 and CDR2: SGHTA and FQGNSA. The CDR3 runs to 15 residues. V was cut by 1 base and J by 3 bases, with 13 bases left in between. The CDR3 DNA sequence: TGTGCCAGCAGCTTAGGGGGTGGACAGTACTACGAGCAGTACTTC. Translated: CASSLGGGQYYEQYF. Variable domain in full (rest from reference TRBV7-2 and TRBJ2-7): GAGVSQSPSNKVTEKGKDVELRCDPISGHTALYWYRQSLGQGLEFLIYFQGNSAPDKSGLPSDRFSAERTGGSVSTLTIQRTQQEDSAVYLCASSLGGGQYYEQYFGPGTRLTVT.

The CDR3 spells CASSLVPGNTEAFF. The CDR3 coding sequence is TGTGCCAGCAGCTTAGTTCCGGGGAACACTGAAGCTTTCTTT. This chain links TRBV5-8 with TRBJ1-1; D is uncertain. CDR3 length: 14 residues. Trimming took 2 bases from V and 1 from J, leaving 9 bases between them. Germline CDR1 is SGHTS and CDR2 is YDEGEE.

The CDR3 sequence is CASSPAPSDYGYTF. CDR3 sequence (DNA): TGTGCCAGCTCACCAGCGCCGAGCGACTATGGCTACACCTTC. V gene TRBV18 combines with J gene TRBJ1-2; D not certain. V gave up 2 bases and J gave up 3 bases, with 10 bases separating them. CDR3 size: 14 residues. Germline V CDR1 and CDR2: KGHSH, LQKENI.

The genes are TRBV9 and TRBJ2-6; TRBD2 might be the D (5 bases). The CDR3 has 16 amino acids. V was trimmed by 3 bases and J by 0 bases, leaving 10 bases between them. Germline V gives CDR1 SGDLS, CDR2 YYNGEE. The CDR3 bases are TGTGCCAGCAGCGGAGAGCGGAGCTCTGGGGCCAACGTCCTGACTTTC. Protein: CASSGERSSGANVLTF.

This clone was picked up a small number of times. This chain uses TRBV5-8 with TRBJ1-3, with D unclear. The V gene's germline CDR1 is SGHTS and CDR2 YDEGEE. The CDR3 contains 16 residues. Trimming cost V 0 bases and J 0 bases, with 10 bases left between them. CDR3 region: CASSLGATSSGNTIYF. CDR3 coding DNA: TGTGCCAGCAGCTTGGGTGCGACTAGCTCTGGAAACACCATATATTTT. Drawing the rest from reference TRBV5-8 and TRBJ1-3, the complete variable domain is EAGVTQSPTHLIKTRGQQATLRCSPISGHTSVYWYQQALGLGLQFLLWYDEGEERNRGNFPPRFSGRQFPNYSSELNVNALELEDSALYLCASSLGATSSGNTIYFGEGSWLTVV.

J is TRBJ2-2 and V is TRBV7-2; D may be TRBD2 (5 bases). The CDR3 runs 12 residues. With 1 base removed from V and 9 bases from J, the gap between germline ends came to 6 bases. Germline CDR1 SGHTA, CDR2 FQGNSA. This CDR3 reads CASSLDGRELFF. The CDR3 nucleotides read TGTGCCAGCAGCTTAGACGGGAGGGAGCTGTTTTTT.

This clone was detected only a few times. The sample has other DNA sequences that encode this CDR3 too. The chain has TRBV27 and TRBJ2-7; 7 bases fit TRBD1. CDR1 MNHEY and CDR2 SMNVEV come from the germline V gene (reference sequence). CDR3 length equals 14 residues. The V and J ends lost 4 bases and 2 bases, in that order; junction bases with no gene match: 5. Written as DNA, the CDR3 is TGTGCCAGCAGTTCGACAGGGCCGGCCTACGAGCAGTACTTC. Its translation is CASSSTGPAYEQYF.

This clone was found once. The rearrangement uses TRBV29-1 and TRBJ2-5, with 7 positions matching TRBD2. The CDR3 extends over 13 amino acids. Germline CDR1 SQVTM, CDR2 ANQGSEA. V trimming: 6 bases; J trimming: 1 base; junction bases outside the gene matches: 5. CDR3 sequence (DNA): TGCAGCGTCCGATCGGGGGGCCAAGAGACCCAGTACTTC. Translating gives CSVRSGGQETQYF.

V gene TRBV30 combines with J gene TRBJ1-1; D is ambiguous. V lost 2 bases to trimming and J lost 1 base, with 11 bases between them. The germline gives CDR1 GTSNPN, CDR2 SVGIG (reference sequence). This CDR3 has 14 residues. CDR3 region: CAWSPLAANTEAFF. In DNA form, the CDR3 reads TGTGCCTGGAGTCCTTTAGCGGCGAACACTGAAGCTTTCTTT.

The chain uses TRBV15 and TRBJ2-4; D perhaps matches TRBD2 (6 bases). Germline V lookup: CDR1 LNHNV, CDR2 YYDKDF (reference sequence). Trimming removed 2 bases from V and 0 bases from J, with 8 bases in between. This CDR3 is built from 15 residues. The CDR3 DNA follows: TGTGCCACCAGCAGACAGGGACTAGCCAAAAACATTCAGTACTTC. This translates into CATSRQGLAKNIQYF.

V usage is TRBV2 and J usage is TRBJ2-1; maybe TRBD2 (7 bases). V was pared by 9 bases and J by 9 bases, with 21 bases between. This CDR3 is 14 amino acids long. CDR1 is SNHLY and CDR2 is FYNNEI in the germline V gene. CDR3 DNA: TGTGCCAGACGGGCAGGGGAGGGCCTCGGTGAGCAGTTCTTC. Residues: CARRAGEGLGEQFF.

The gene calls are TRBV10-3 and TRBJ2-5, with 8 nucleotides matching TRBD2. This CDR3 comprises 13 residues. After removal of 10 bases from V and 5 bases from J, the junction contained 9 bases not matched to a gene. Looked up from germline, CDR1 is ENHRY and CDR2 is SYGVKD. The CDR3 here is CATAAGEGETQYF. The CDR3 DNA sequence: TGTGCCACCGCAGCGGGAGAGGGGGAGACCCAGTACTTC.

The CDR3 is CASIVLGGASNEQFF. CDR3 DNA: TGTGCCAGCATCGTACTTGGCGGGGCGAGCAATGAGCAGTTCTTC. V is TRBV7-8 and J is TRBJ2-1; D might be TRBD2 (6 bases). Between the trimmed V and J ends, which lost 7 bases and 6 bases, there was a span of 19 bases. The CDR3 has 15 residues. Germline loops: CDR1 SGHVS, CDR2 FQNEAQ.

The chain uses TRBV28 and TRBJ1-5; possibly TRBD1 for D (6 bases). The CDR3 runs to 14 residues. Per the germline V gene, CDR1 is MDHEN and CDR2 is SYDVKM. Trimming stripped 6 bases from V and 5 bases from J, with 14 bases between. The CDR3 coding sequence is TGTGCCAGCAGAGAAACAGGGAACGATCAGCCCCAGCATTTT. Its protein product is CASRETGNDQPQHF.

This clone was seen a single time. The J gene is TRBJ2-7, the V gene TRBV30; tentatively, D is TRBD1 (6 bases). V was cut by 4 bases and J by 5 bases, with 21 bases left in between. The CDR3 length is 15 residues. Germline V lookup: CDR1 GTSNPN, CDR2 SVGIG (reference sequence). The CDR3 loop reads CAWKRGQKRSHEQYF. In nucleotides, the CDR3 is TGTGCCTGGAAACGTGGACAGAAGAGGTCCCACGAGCAGTACTTC.

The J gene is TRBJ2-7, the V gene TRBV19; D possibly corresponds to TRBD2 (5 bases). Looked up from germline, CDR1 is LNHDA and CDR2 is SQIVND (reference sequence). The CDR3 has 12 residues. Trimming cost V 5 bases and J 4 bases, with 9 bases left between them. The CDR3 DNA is TGTGCCAGTAGTGACGGAGGATACGAGCAGTACTTC. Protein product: CASSDGGYEQYF.

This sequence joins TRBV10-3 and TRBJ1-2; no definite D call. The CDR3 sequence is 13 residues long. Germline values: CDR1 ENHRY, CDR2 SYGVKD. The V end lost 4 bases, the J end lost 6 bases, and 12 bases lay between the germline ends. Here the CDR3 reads CAISAAGRNGYTF. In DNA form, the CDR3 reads TGTGCCATCAGTGCGGCGGGCCGGAATGGCTACACCTTC.

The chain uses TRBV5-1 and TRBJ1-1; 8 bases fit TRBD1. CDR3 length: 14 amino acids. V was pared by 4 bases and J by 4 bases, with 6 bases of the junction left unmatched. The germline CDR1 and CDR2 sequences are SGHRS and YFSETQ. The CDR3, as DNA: TGCGCCAGCAGCCCAGGGGGCCGGGGCACTGAAGCTTTCTTT. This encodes CASSPGGRGTEAFF.

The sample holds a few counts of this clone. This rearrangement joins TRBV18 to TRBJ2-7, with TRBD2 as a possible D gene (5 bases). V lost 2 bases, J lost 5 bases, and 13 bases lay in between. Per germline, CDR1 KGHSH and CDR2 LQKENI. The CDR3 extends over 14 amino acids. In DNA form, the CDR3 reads TGTGCCAGCTCACCAGCCGGAGGATCTAACGAGCAGTACTTC. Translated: CASSPAGGSNEQYF.